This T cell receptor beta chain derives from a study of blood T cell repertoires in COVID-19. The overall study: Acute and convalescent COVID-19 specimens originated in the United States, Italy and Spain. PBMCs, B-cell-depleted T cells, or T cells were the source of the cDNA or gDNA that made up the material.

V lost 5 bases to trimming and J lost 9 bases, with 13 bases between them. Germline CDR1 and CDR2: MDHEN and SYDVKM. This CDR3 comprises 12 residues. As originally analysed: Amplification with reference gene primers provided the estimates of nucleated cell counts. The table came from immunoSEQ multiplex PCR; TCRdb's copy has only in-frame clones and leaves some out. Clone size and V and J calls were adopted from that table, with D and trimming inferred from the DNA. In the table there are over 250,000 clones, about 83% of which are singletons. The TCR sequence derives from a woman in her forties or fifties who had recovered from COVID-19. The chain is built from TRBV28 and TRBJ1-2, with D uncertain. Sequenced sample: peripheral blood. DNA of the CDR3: TGTGCCAGCAGTCCCCTGGGAGGTCGCTACACCTTC. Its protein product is CASSPLGGRYTF.